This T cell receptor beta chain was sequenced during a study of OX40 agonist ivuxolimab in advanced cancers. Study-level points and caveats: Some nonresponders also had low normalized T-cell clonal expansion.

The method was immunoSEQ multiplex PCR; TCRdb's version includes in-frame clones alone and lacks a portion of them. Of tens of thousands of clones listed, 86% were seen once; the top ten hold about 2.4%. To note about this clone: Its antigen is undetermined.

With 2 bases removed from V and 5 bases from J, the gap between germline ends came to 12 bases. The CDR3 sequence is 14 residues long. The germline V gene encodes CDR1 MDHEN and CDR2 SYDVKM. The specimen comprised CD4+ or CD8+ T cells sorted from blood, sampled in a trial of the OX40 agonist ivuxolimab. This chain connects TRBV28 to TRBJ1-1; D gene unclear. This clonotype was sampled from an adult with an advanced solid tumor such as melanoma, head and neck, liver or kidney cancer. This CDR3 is CASSLAGNPTEAFF. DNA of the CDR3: TGTGCCAGCAGTTTAGCGGGCAACCCTACTGAAGCTTTCTTT. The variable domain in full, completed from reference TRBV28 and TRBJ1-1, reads DVKVTQSSRYLVKRTGEKVFLECVQDMDHENMFWYRQDPGLGLRLIYFSYDVKMKEKGDIPEGYSVSREKKERFSLILESASTNQTSMYLCASSLAGNPTEAFFGQGTRLTVV.